This TCR beta chain came from a study of T cells expressing NK-cell markers. Study-wide context: The authors sequenced eight donors, of whom seven were HCMV-seropositive and one was seronegative.

Study-wide findings and caveats: In roughly 6 donors, dominant CD3+CD56+NKG2C+ clones formed roughly 1.0-7.5% of CD8+ cells. Expanded NKG2C+ T cell clones had unclear HCMV specificity.

Researchers built TCR beta cDNA using 5'RACE template switching with UMIs. Using the 5' RACE reads, TCRdb records one entry per CDR3 protein without DNA. The data show a few hundred thousand distinct CDR3 sequences, and the top ten clones hold under 6.5%. The length of the CDR3 is 12 residues. Turning to this clonotype: The target antigen is unknown.

This sequence joins TRBV12-3 or TRBV12-4 and TRBJ2-4; TCRdb gives TRBD1 as the D gene, but with no DNA this cannot be confirmed. The receptor was isolated from a man between 18 and 69 years old in good health. The source material was blood T cells: a sorted CD56 or NKG2C T cell subset, CD4+ or CD8+ T cells, or bulk PBMC T cells (not recorded which). CDR3 sequence reads: CASSSRTGIQYF.